One sample yielded the 10 T cell receptor beta chains listed below, sequenced in a study of CD8+ T cells in alopecia areata. Treatment described: oral pan-JAK inhibitor, 5-10 mg twice daily. RNA was isolated and reverse transcribed to cDNA, the sequencing template. TCRdb keeps only in-frame clones here, not all; method: immunoSEQ multiplex PCR. The table records more than 150,000 clones, about 51% of them present only once. The sample was CD8+ T cells sorted from blood, taken around week 53, from a patient treated with tofacitinib. The receptors stem from a human donor with alopecia areata.

This clone has a handful of counts. The chain uses TRBV4-2 and TRBJ2-4, with 7 bases that match TRBD1. Germline values: CDR1 LGHNA, CDR2 YNFKEQ. The CDR3 spans 17 residues. J lost 0 bases, V lost 5 bases, and 10 bases had no gene match. The CDR3 reads CASSSNRQGLAKNIQYF. CDR3 nucleotide sequence: TGTGCCAGCAGCTCGAACCGACAGGGTCTAGCCAAAAACATTCAGTACTTC.

The rearrangement joins TRBV11-2 to TRBJ2-5; possible D gene TRBD1, 6 bases. Trimming removed 4 bases from V and 4 bases from J, with 16 bases in between. The CDR3 has 15 amino acids. Germline CDR1 is SGHAT and CDR2 is FQNNGV. This CDR3 is CASSSPWGLGETQYF. CDR3 bases: TGTGCCAGCAGCTCCCCGTGGGGGCTAGGAGAGACCCAGTACTTC.

This clone was observed a few times. A junction end diverges from the germline sequence, so it may reflect a read error. The rearrangement links TRBV7-7 to TRBJ1-3; TRBD1 matches at 7 bases. The germline gives CDR1 SSHAT, CDR2 FNYEAQ (reference sequence). The CDR3 runs 17 residues. This CDR3 reads CASSGRDSDNSGNTIYF. Here the CDR3 DNA reads TGTGCTAGCAGCGGAAGGGACAGCGATAACTCCGGAAACACCATATATTTT. Together with reference TRBV7-7 and TRBJ1-3, the CDR3 gives the full variable domain: GAGVSQSPRYKVTKRGQDVTLRCDPISSHATLYWYQQALGQGPEFLTYFNYEAQPDKSGLPSDRFSAERPEGSISTLTIQRTEQRDSAMYRCASSGRDSDNSGNTIYFGEGSWLTVV.

V gene TRBV6-6 combines with J gene TRBJ1-5; D is unclear. CDR3 length: 14 amino acids. V was shortened by 0 bases and J by 1 base, with 4 bases between the two germline ends. The V gene's germline CDR1 is MNHNY and CDR2 SVGAGI (reference sequence). CDR3 in DNA: TGTGCCAGCAGTTACTCGGCCAGCAATCAGCCCCAGCATTTT. Its translation is CASSYSASNQPQHF.

CDR3 residues: CASSQGHEQYF. DNA for the CDR3: TGTGCCAGCAGCCAGGGGCACGAGCAGTACTTC. The chain employs TRBV7-3 and TRBJ2-7, with D possibly being TRBD1 (6 bases). This CDR3 has 11 residues. Germline CDR1 reads SGHTA; CDR2 reads FQGTGA. The V end was cut by 5 bases, the J end by 5 bases, with 7 bases between.

This clone has more than one count but fewer than ten. V and J are TRBV13 and TRBJ2-1; unclear D gene. The CDR3 has 12 residues. Germline-derived CDR1 and CDR2 are PRHDT and FYEKMQ (reference sequence). V was clipped by 2 bases and J by 5 bases, with 4 bases between them. The CDR3, as DNA: TGTGCCAGCAGCTTACTACACAATGAGCAGTTCTTC. This codes for CASSLLHNEQFF.

The chain has TRBV7-6 and TRBJ1-5; tentatively, D is TRBD1 (6 bases). This CDR3 is built from 16 residues. Germline values: CDR1 SGHVS, CDR2 FNYEAQ. Trimming stripped 1 base from V and 5 bases from J, with 15 bases between. The CDR3 spells CASSLEAGGAYQPQHF. The CDR3 region has the DNA TGTGCCAGCAGCTTAGAAGCTGGGGGCGCTTATCAGCCCCAGCATTTT.

This rearrangement joins TRBV19 to TRBJ1-2; D gene unclear. This CDR3 spans 11 amino acids. The germline gives CDR1 LNHDA, CDR2 SQIVND (reference sequence). V lost 8 bases to trimming and J lost 4 bases, with 8 bases between them. The CDR3 sequence is CASAGFYGYTF. The DNA for the CDR3 is TGTGCCAGTGCAGGATTCTATGGCTACACCTTC.

This chain links TRBV10-2 with TRBJ1-6, with TRBD1 as a possible D gene (6 bases). CDR1 WSHSY and CDR2 SAAADI come from the germline V gene. This CDR3 comprises 14 residues. Trimming stripped 3 bases from V and 8 bases from J, with 11 bases between. The CDR3 region has the DNA TGCGCCAGCAGTGAAGGGGGAGGTTATTCACCCCTCCACTTT. It specifies CASSEGGGYSPLHF.

The chain has TRBV5-4 and TRBJ2-1; 7 nucleotides agree with TRBD1. Germline lookup yields CDR1 SGHNT and CDR2 YYREEE (reference sequence). This CDR3 contains 15 residues. Trimming took 4 bases from V and 3 from J; bases not matched to a gene: 7. CDR3 residues: CASSLPGQDYNEQFF. CDR3 nucleotides: TGTGCCAGCAGCCTACCTGGACAGGACTACAATGAGCAGTTCTTC.